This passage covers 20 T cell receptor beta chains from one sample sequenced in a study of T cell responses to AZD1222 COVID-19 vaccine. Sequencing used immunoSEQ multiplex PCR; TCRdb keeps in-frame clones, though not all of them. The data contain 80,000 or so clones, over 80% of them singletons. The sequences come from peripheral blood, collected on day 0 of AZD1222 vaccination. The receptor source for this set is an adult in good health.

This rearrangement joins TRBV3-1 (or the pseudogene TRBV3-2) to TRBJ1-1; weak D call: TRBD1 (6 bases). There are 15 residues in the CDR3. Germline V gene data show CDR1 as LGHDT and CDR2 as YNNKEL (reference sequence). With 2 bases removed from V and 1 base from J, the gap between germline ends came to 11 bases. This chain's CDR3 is CASSQHTGPNTEAFF. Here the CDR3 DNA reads TGTGCCAGCAGCCAACACACAGGGCCGAACACTGAAGCTTTCTTT.

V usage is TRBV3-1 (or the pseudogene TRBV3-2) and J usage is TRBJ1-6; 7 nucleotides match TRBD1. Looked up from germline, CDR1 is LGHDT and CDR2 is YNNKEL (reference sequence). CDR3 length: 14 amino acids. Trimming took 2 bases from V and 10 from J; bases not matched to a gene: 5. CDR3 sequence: CASSQSQGNSPLHF. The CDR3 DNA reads TGTGCCAGCAGCCAATCACAGGGGAACTCACCCCTCCACTTT.

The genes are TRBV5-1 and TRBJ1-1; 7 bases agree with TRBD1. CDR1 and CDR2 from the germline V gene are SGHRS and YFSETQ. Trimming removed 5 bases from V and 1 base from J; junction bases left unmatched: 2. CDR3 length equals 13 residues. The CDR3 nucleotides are TGCGCCAGCAGACGACAGGGGAACACTGAAGCTTTCTTT. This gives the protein CASRRQGNTEAFF.

As DNA, the CDR3 is TGTGCCAGCAGTTTAGGAGGGCGGAATGAAAAACTGTTTTTT. Translating gives CASSLGGRNEKLFF. The chain has TRBV28 and TRBJ1-4; D is ambiguous. This CDR3 has 14 amino acids. Germline CDR1 MDHEN, CDR2 SYDVKM. Trimming cost V 2 bases and J 5 bases, with 9 bases left between them. The whole variable domain, filled in from reference TRBV28 and TRBJ1-4, reads DVKVTQSSRYLVKRTGEKVFLECVQDMDHENMFWYRQDPGLGLRLIYFSYDVKMKEKGDIPEGYSVSREKKERFSLILESASTNQTSMYLCASSLGGRNEKLFFGSGTQLSVL.

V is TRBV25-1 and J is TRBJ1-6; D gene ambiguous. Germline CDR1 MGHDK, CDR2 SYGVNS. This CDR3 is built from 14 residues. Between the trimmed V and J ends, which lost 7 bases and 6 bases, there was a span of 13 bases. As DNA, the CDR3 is TGTGCCAGCAACCTACAGAGCCCTAATTCACCCCTCCACTTT. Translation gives CASNLQSPNSPLHF.

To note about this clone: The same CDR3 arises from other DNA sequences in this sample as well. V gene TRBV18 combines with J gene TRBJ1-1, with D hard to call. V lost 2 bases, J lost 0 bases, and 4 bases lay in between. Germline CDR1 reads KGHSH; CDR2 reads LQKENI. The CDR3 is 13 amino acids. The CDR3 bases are TGTGCCAGCTCACCAGGGATGAACACTGAAGCTTTCTTT. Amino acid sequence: CASSPGMNTEAFF.

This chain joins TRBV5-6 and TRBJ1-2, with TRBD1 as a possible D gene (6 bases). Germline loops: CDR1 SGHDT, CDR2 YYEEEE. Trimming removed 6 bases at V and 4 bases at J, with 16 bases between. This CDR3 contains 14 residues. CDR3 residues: CASTVVRGGYGYTF. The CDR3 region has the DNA TGTGCCAGCACCGTGGTCAGGGGTGGCTATGGCTACACCTTC.

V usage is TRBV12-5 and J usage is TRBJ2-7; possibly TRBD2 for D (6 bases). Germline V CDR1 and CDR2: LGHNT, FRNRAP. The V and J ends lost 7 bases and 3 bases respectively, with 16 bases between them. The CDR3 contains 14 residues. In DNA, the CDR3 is TGTGCTAGTGTCGCGGGGCCCCGGGTCTACGAGCAGTACTTC. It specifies CASVAGPRVYEQYF.

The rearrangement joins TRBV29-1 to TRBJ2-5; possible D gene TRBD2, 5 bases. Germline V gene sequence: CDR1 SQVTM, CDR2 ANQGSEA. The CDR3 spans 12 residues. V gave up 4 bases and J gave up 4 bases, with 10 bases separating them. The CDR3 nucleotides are TGCAGCGTTGGTCTAGCCGGAGAGACCCAGTACTTC. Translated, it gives CSVGLAGETQYF. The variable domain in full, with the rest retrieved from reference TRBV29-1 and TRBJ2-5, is SAVISQKPSRDICQRGTSLTIQCQVDSQVTMMFWYRQQPGQSLTLIATANQGSEATYESGFVIDKFPISRPNLTFSTLTVSNMSPEDSSIYLCSVGLAGETQYFGPGTRLLVL.

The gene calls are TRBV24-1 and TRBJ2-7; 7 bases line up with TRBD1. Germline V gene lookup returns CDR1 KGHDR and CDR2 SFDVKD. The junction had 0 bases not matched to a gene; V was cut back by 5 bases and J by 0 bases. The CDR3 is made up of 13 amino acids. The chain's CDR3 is CATSGDSSYEQYF. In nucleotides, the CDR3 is TGTGCCACCAGTGGGGACAGCTCCTACGAGCAGTACTTC.

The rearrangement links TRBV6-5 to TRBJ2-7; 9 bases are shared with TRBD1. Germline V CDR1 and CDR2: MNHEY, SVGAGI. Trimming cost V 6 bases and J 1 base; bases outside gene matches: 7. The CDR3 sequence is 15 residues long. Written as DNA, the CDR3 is TGTGCCAGCAGCCATCTTGGGACAGGGTCCTACGAGCAGTACTTC. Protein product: CASSHLGTGSYEQYF.

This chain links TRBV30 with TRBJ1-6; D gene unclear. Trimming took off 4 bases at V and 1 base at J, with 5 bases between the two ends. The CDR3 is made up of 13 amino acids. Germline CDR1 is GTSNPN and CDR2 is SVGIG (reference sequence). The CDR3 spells CAWKGSYNSPLHF. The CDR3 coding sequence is TGTGCCTGGAAAGGGTCCTATAATTCACCCCTCCACTTT.

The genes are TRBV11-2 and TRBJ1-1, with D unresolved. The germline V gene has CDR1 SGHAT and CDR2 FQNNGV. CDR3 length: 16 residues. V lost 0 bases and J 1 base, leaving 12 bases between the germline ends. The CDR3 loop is CASSLDRRSRNTEAFF. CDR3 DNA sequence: TGTGCCAGCAGCTTAGATAGGAGGAGTCGGAACACTGAAGCTTTCTTT. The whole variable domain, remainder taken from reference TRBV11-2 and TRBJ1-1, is EAGVAQSPRYKIIEKRQSVAFWCNPISGHATLYWYQQILGQGPKLLIQFQNNGVVDDSQLPKDRFSAERLKGVDSTLKIQPAKLEDSAVYLCASSLDRRSRNTEAFFGQGTRLTVV.

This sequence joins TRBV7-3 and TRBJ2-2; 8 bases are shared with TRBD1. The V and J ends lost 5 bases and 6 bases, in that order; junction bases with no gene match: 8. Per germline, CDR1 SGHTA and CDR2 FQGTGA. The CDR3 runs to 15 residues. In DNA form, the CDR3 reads TGTGCCAGCAGCCCCCGGACAGGGTCACCCGGGGAGCTGTTTTTT. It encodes CASSPRTGSPGELFF.

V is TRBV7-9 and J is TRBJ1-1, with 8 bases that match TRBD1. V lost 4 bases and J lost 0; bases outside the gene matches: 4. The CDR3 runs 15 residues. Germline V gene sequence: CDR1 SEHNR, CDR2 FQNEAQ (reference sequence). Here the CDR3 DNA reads TGTGCCAGCAGCTCGACAGGGGAGGTGAACACTGAAGCTTTCTTT. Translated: CASSSTGEVNTEAFF.

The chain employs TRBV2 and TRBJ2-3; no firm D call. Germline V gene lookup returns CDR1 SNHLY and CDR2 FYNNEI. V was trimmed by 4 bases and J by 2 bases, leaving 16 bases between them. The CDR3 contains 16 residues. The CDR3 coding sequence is TGTGCCAGCAGTGTTAGGGCCATATATTCCACAGATACGCAGTATTTT. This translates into CASSVRAIYSTDTQYF.

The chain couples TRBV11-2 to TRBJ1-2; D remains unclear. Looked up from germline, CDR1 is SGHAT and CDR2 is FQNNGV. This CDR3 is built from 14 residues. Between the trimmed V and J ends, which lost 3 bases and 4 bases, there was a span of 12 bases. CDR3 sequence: CASSLFPGIYGYTF. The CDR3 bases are TGTGCCAGCAGCTTGTTCCCGGGGATCTATGGCTACACCTTC.

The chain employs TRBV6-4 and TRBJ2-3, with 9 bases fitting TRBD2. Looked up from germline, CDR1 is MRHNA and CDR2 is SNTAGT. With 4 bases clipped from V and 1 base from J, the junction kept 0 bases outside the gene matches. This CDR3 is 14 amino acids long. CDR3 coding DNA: TGTGCCAGCAGTGGGACTAGCGGCACAGATACGCAGTATTTT. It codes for CASSGTSGTDTQYF.

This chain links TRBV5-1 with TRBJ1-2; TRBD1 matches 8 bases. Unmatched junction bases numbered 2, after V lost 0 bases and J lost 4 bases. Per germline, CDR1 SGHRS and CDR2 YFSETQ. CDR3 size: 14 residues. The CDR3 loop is CASSLDGQGYGYTF. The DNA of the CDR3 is TGCGCCAGCAGCTTGGATGGACAGGGCTATGGCTACACCTTC.

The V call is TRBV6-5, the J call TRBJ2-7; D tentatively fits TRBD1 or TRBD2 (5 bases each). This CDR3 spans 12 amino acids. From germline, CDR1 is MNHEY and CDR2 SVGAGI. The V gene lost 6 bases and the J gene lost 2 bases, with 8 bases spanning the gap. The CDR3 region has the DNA TGTGCCAGCAGGGGGGAGACCTACGAGCAGTACTTC. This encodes CASRGETYEQYF.